This T cell receptor (beta chain) was recovered during a study of blood T cell repertoires in COVID-19. The CDR3 spans 19 residues. Germline CDR1 is SGHKS and CDR2 is YYEKEE (reference sequence). Trimming at V came to 3 bases and at J to 5 bases, leaving 14 bases not matched to a gene. Only in-frame clones appear in the TCRdb table, and some are missing; sequencing was by immunoSEQ multiplex PCR. The sample has 250,000 or so clones; 70% to 90% are singletons. The source material was peripheral blood. This sequence was found in a man under 40 with active or convalescent COVID-19. The V call is TRBV5-5, the J call TRBJ2-2, with TRBD2 identical over 12 bases. This chain's CDR3 is CASSSIPLAGGQATGELFF. CDR3 in DNA: TGTGCCAGCAGCTCGATCCCCCTAGCGGGGGGGCAGGCTACCGGGGAGCTGTTTTTT.